These 2 T cell receptor beta chains were all obtained from the same sample, sequenced in a study of T cell responses to AZD1222 COVID-19 vaccine. The method was immunoSEQ multiplex PCR; TCRdb's version includes in-frame clones alone and lacks a portion of them. The table shows 130,000 to 150,000 clones, with approximately 89% occurring only once. The sample was peripheral blood, taken 28 days after the second AZD1222 dose. The receptor set was obtained from an adult who received the AZD1222 COVID-19 vaccine.

This chain joins TRBV5-4 and TRBJ2-3; 10 bases are a match to TRBD2. The CDR3 contains 15 residues. V was pared by 4 bases and J by 2 bases, with 4 bases of the junction left unmatched. Germline CDR1 and CDR2: SGHNT and YYREEE (reference sequence). CDR3 region: CASSPGLANTDTQYF. The CDR3 bases are TGTGCCAGCAGCCCGGGACTAGCGAACACAGATACGCAGTATTTT.

The chain links TRBV7-8 to TRBJ2-5; TRBD2 is a possible D gene (8 bases). Germline V lookup: CDR1 SGHVS, CDR2 FQNEAQ. V dropped 2 bases and J dropped 3 bases, with 16 bases sitting between them. This CDR3 contains 16 residues. In nucleotides, the CDR3 is TGTGCCAGCAGCTTAATAGCGGGACAGCAAAAAGAGACCCAGTACTTC. Translating gives CASSLIAGQQKETQYF.